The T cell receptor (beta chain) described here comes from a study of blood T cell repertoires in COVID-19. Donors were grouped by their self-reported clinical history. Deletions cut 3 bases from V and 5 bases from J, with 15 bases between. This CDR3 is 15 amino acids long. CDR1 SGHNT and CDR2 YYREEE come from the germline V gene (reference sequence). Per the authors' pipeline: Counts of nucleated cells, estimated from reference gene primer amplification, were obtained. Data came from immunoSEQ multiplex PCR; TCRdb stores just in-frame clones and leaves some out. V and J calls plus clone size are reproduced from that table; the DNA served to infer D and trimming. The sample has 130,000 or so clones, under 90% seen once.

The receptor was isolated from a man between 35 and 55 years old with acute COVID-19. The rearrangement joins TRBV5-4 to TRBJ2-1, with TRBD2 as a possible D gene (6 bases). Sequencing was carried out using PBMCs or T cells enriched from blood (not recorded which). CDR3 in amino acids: CASSSPTRGDNEQFF. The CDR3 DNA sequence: TGTGCCAGCAGCTCCCCGACTAGAGGGGACAATGAGCAGTTCTTC.